A single sample is the source of the 32 T cell receptor beta chains below, sequenced in a study of shared clonotypes between healthy human individuals (dated by TCRdb to about 2020). The library relied on the immunoSEQ multiplex PCR assay. TCRdb limited this immuneACCESS table to in-frame rearrangements with V and J called. A share of clones is missing; checked studies link under half to unresolved V genes, and the rest is unexplained. Across this sample there are roughly 1,500,000 clones, with 95% to 99% seen only once. Around 0.47% of the sample is held by the ten biggest clonotypes. Sequenced sample: naive CD4+ T cells sorted from blood. The cell subset or site label for this specimen denotes: CD45RA+ positively selected. Receptor source: a man aged 30-40 years in good health.

V and J are TRBV19 and TRBJ2-3; D ambiguous. The CDR3 has 12 amino acids. The V and J ends lost 6 bases and 11 bases respectively, with 15 bases between them. The germline gives CDR1 LNHDA, CDR2 SQIVND (reference sequence). DNA for the CDR3: TGTGCCAGTAGCAACATCCGGAGTATGCAGTATTTT. It codes for CASSNIRSMQYF.

The chain employs TRBV9 and TRBJ2-1; 9 nucleotides match TRBD2. The CDR3 sequence is 14 residues long. Germline V CDR1 and CDR2: SGDLS, YYNGEE. V gave up 4 bases and J gave up 8 bases; unmatched junction bases: 7. Written as DNA, the CDR3 is TGTGCCAGCAGCATCAGCGGGAGGATGGATGAGCAGTTCTTC. This translates into CASSISGRMDEQFF.

On this clone: The same CDR3 arises from other DNA sequences in this sample as well. The V gene is TRBV28, the J gene TRBJ1-4; D unclear. V was cut by 5 bases and J by 11 bases, with 12 bases left in between. CDR3 size: 12 residues. Germline lookup yields CDR1 MDHEN and CDR2 SYDVKM. This CDR3 is CASSLGPTKLFF. CDR3 sequence (DNA): TGTGCCAGCAGTCTCGGGCCAACGAAACTGTTTTTT.

The genes are TRBV5-1 and TRBJ2-7, with D tentatively TRBD1 or TRBD2 (5 bases each). The germline V and J ends were trimmed by 0 bases and 7 bases, with 14 bases remaining between them. The CDR3 has 14 residues. Germline V lookup: CDR1 SGHRS, CDR2 YFSETQ. The chain's CDR3 is CASSLGGWGEEQYF. The CDR3, as DNA: TGCGCCAGCAGCTTGGGAGGGTGGGGCGAGGAGCAGTACTTC.

The chain links TRBV7-2 to TRBJ2-7, with 9 nucleotides matching TRBD2. The CDR3 spans 15 residues. Germline V gives CDR1 SGHTA, CDR2 FQGNSA. Trimming cost V 5 bases and J 5 bases; bases outside gene matches: 10. For the CDR3, the DNA is TGTGCCAGCAGCCAACCGGGACTAGCATCCAACGAGCAGTACTTC. This translates into CASSQPGLASNEQYF.

The gene calls are TRBV15 and TRBJ1-1; D unclear. CDR3 size: 15 residues. The V and J ends lost 1 base and 0 bases respectively, with 9 bases between them. Germline lookup yields CDR1 LNHNV and CDR2 YYDKDF (reference sequence). The chain's CDR3 is CATSRAGVLNTEAFF. The CDR3 nucleotides are TGTGCCACCAGCAGAGCCGGGGTACTGAACACTGAAGCTTTCTTT.

The chain carries TRBV5-8 and TRBJ1-1; D is undetermined. Germline-derived CDR1 and CDR2 are SGHTS and YDEGEE. The ends were cut back, 0 bases at V and 0 bases at J, with 15 bases in the middle. CDR3 length equals 17 residues. Here the CDR3 reads CASSLGLGGEVNTEAFF. CDR3 in DNA: TGTGCCAGCAGCTTGGGCCTAGGTGGGGAGGTGAACACTGAAGCTTTCTTT.

The V and J genes are TRBV9 and TRBJ2-5; 7 nucleotides match TRBD1. The J call is uncertain, as TRBJ2-7 better fits the DNA end. Germline V gene lookup returns CDR1 SGDLS and CDR2 YYNGEE. The CDR3 spans 16 residues. The CDR3 coding sequence is TGTGCCAGCAGCGTAGCCGCGACAGGGTCCCCCTACGAGCAGTACTTC. The encoded protein is CASSVAATGSPYEQYF.

This rearrangement joins TRBV27 to TRBJ2-3, with D possibly matching TRBD1 (6 bases). V lost 4 bases to trimming and J lost 0 bases, with 23 bases between them. The CDR3 is 19 amino acids. Germline V gives CDR1 MNHEY, CDR2 SMNVEV (reference sequence). The CDR3 spells CASSSPSSQGLPSTDTQYF. Here the CDR3 DNA reads TGTGCCAGCAGTTCTCCCTCCTCACAGGGTTTACCTAGCACAGATACGCAGTATTTT.

The V call is TRBV5-1, the J call TRBJ1-1, with 9 bases that match TRBD1. Trimming at V came to 4 bases and at J to 0 bases, leaving 13 bases not matched to a gene. This CDR3 contains 18 residues. The germline V gene has CDR1 SGHRS and CDR2 YFSETQ. The CDR3 DNA reads as TGCGCCAGCAGCCCCCGGCCGCCGACAGGGGGGCTGAACACTGAAGCTTTCTTT. Protein sequence: CASSPRPPTGGLNTEAFF.

The chain is built from TRBV28 and TRBJ1-1, with D hard to call. The CDR3 spans 12 residues. The V end was cut by 5 bases, the J end by 6 bases, with 10 bases between. Germline CDR1 MDHEN, CDR2 SYDVKM. The CDR3, as DNA: TGTGCCAGCAGTCACCAGAAGGCTGAAGCTTTCTTT. Amino acids: CASSHQKAEAFF.

This chain links TRBV28 with TRBJ2-7, with D tentatively TRBD1 or TRBD2 (5 bases each). The V end was cut by 6 bases, the J end by 6 bases, with 18 bases between. Germline V CDR1 and CDR2: MDHEN, SYDVKM. This CDR3 region has 14 residues. CDR3 bases: TGTGCCAGCAGAGAGGGCTCGGGAAGGGGCGAGCAGTACTTC. This sequence encodes CASREGSGRGEQYF.

The rearrangement uses TRBV19 and TRBJ2-7, with D maybe TRBD2 (5 bases). Trimming took off 6 bases at V and 3 bases at J, with 12 bases between the two ends. Germline V gene data show CDR1 as LNHDA and CDR2 as SQIVND (reference sequence). CDR3 length: 13 amino acids. The DNA for the CDR3 is TGTGCCAGTAGCCCCGGGATCTACTACGAGCAGTACTTC. It yields the protein CASSPGIYYEQYF.

This chain connects TRBV4-1 to TRBJ2-5; 11 nucleotides agree with TRBD2. Trimming at V came to 3 bases and at J to 2 bases, leaving 5 bases not matched to a gene. The CDR3 has 16 amino acids. Germline V CDR1 and CDR2: MGHRA, YSYEKL. The CDR3 sequence: CASSHSGTSGQETQYF. The CDR3 DNA sequence: TGCGCCAGCAGCCACTCCGGGACTAGCGGACAAGAGACCCAGTACTTC.

This clone was recorded once. CDR3 protein: CASSLSSLGLDNEKLFF. CDR3 DNA: TGTGCCAGCAGCTTATCGAGCCTGGGACTGGATAATGAAAAACTGTTTTTT. The chain carries TRBV7-9 and TRBJ1-4; D perhaps matches TRBD1 (5 bases). V gave up 2 bases and J gave up 4 bases, with 17 bases separating them. The CDR3 loop spans 17 amino acids. Looked up from germline, CDR1 is SEHNR and CDR2 is FQNEAQ (reference sequence).

The CDR3 sequence is CASSLAPSNQPQHF. The CDR3 DNA sequence: TGTGCCAGCAGCCTCGCTCCCAGCAATCAGCCCCAGCATTTT. The chain combines TRBV7-6 with TRBJ1-5; D is unresolved. Germline V gene sequence: CDR1 SGHVS, CDR2 FNYEAQ. CDR3 size: 14 residues. V lost 5 bases to trimming and J lost 1 base, with 9 bases between them.

This chain connects TRBV9 to TRBJ2-1, with a possible D match to TRBD1 (6 bases). Trimming left V 0 bases short and J 6 bases short, with 13 bases between. There are 15 residues in the CDR3. Germline V CDR1 and CDR2: SGDLS, YYNGEE. The CDR3 DNA reads as TGTGCCAGCAGCGTAGCGGCAGGGGATCCCAATGAGCAGTTCTTC. This translates into CASSVAAGDPNEQFF. Filled out from reference TRBV9 and TRBJ2-1, the complete variable domain reads DSGVTQTPKHLITATGQRVTLRCSPRSGDLSVYWYQQSLDQGLQFLIQYYNGEERAKGNILERFSAQQFPDLHSELNLSSLELGDSALYFCASSVAAGDPNEQFFGPGTRLTVL.

Of note for this clone: Distinct nucleotide sequences in the sample also encode this CDR3. The chain employs TRBV5-1 and TRBJ2-5; 12 bases are a match to TRBD2. CDR1 is SGHRS, CDR2 YFSETQ, per germline. The CDR3 extends over 15 amino acids. V was clipped by 3 bases and J by 3 bases; unmatched bases: 3. CDR3 in amino acids: CASSSGLAGKETQYF. In DNA form, the CDR3 reads TGCGCCAGCAGCTCTGGACTAGCGGGAAAAGAGACCCAGTACTTC.

V and J are TRBV15 and TRBJ2-7, with 9 bases lining up with TRBD2. J gave up 3 bases and V 0 bases, and 3 bases lay outside the gene matches. The germline CDR1 and CDR2 sequences are LNHNV and YYDKDF (reference sequence). The CDR3 contains 15 residues. The CDR3, as DNA: TGTGCCACCAGCAGAGATAGGACTAGCGACTACGAGCAGTACTTC. Encoded protein: CATSRDRTSDYEQYF.

The chain joins TRBV5-1 to TRBJ1-2; D ambiguous. The V gene lost 1 base and the J gene lost 1 base, with 5 bases spanning the gap. Germline V gene sequence: CDR1 SGHRS, CDR2 YFSETQ. The CDR3 totals 13 residues. The CDR3 here is CASSLSDNYGYTF. Written as DNA, the CDR3 is TGCGCCAGCAGCTTGAGCGATAACTATGGCTACACCTTC.

As concerns this clone: Sequence at one end of the junction differs from germline and may be a read error. The genes are TRBV7-7 and TRBJ2-5; the D gene could be TRBD1 or TRBD2 (5 bases each). Germline V gives CDR1 SSHAT, CDR2 FNYEAQ (reference sequence). The length of the CDR3 is 15 residues. In nucleotides, the CDR3 is TGTGCTAGCAGCCCGGGACCGCCCCGTGGGGAGACCCAGTACTTC. Its translation: CASSPGPPRGETQYF. The full variable domain, completed using reference TRBV7-7 and TRBJ2-5, is GAGVSQSPRYKVTKRGQDVTLRCDPISSHATLYWYQQALGQGPEFLTYFNYEAQPDKSGLPSDRFSAERPEGSISTLTIQRTEQRDSAMYRCASSPGPPRGETQYFGPGTRLLVL.

This clone was found once. The chain employs TRBV11-2 and TRBJ1-1; the D is unclear. In germline, CDR1 is SGHAT, CDR2 FQNNGV. The V end lost 5 bases, the J end lost 2 bases, and 3 bases lay between the germline ends. The CDR3 is 11 amino acids. CDR3 in amino acids: CASSPNTEAFF. CDR3 DNA: TGTGCCAGCAGCCCCAACACTGAAGCTTTCTTT.

This sequence joins TRBV9 and TRBJ1-2; D perhaps matches TRBD1 (6 bases). Trimming removed 4 bases from V and 2 bases from J, with 12 bases in between. CDR3 size: 14 residues. The germline gives CDR1 SGDLS, CDR2 YYNGEE. CDR3 sequence (DNA): TGTGCCAGCAGCAGGGGGGGCCTAAACTATGGCTACACCTTC. Protein: CASSRGGLNYGYTF.

The chain has TRBV7-3 and TRBJ2-1; the match to TRBD2 covers 13 bases. Germline V lookup: CDR1 SGHTA, CDR2 FQGTGA. J gave up 6 bases and V 4 bases, and 6 bases lay outside the gene matches. The CDR3 is made up of 16 amino acids. The CDR3 is CASSSGGTSGVNEQFF. CDR3 nucleotide sequence: TGTGCCAGCAGCTCTGGAGGGACTAGCGGGGTCAATGAGCAGTTCTTC.

This clone was counted a single time. The chain links TRBV25-1 to TRBJ1-3, with D possibly matching TRBD1 (5 bases). CDR3 length: 14 amino acids. V was clipped by 4 bases and J by 2 bases, with 9 bases between them. In germline, CDR1 is MGHDK, CDR2 SYGVNS. CDR3 residues: CASSVQGPGNTIYF. CDR3 bases: TGTGCCAGCAGTGTCCAGGGTCCTGGAAACACCATATATTTT.

Concerning this clone itself: This sample also contains other DNA sequences that code for the same CDR3. The CDR3 loop is CASSEQAYEQYF. CDR3 DNA sequence: TGTGCCAGCAGTGAGCAAGCCTACGAGCAGTACTTC. The chain recombines TRBV6-1 with TRBJ2-7; the D is unclear. Germline CDR1 is MNHNS and CDR2 is SASEGT. V shed 3 bases and J shed 2 bases, with 5 bases lying between them. The CDR3 has 12 residues.

The chain links TRBV10-3 to TRBJ1-1; maybe TRBD1 (5 bases). V was trimmed by 2 bases and J by 0 bases, leaving 16 bases between them. This CDR3 contains 17 residues. Germline loops: CDR1 ENHRY, CDR2 SYGVKD. CDR3 sequence (DNA): TGTGCCATCAGTGAGGGGGTGGCAGGGTCCATGAACACTGAAGCTTTCTTT. Its protein product is CAISEGVAGSMNTEAFF.

Comment on this clone: A read error may account for a junction end that differs from germline. This chain connects TRBV7-7 to TRBJ2-2; TRBD2 agrees at 11 bases. The CDR3 spans 16 residues. Germline lookup yields CDR1 SSHAT and CDR2 FNYEAQ (reference sequence). The CDR3 DNA reads TGTGCTAGCACCAAACTAGCGGGAGAGAACACCGGGGAGCTGTTTTTT. It encodes CASTKLAGENTGELFF.

The chain carries TRBV7-6 and TRBJ2-7; D might be TRBD1 or TRBD2, each matching 5 bases. The CDR3 covers 14 residues. Deletions cut 0 bases from V and 8 bases from J, with 14 bases between. Per the germline V gene, CDR1 is SGHVS and CDR2 is FNYEAQ. This CDR3 reads CASSLAGREPQQYF. The DNA for the CDR3 is TGTGCCAGCAGCTTAGCGGGCAGGGAGCCCCAGCAGTACTTC.

This chain links TRBV5-4 with TRBJ2-2; 14 nucleotides line up with TRBD2. This CDR3 comprises 16 residues. Germline loops: CDR1 SGHNT, CDR2 YYREEE (reference sequence). The trim removed 4 bases at V and 5 bases at J, leaving 4 bases unmatched. Written as DNA, the CDR3 is TGTGCCAGCAGCGGGACTAGCGGGAGCGTTACCGGGGAGCTGTTTTTT. The encoded protein is CASSGTSGSVTGELFF.

This chain joins TRBV15 and TRBJ2-5, with D unclear. The CDR3 extends over 13 amino acids. Germline loops: CDR1 LNHNV, CDR2 YYDKDF (reference sequence). V dropped 1 base and J dropped 5 bases, with 8 bases sitting between them. This CDR3 is CATSRGQAETQYF. The CDR3 nucleotides are TGTGCCACCAGCAGAGGGCAAGCTGAGACCCAGTACTTC.

To note about this clone: Different DNA sequences within this sample yield the same CDR3. The chain uses TRBV6-5 and TRBJ1-3; a weak D match, TRBD1 (6 bases). In germline, CDR1 is MNHEY, CDR2 SVGAGI. V was cut by 0 bases and J by 1 base, with 7 bases left in between. The CDR3 has 15 amino acids. CDR3 in DNA: TGTGCCAGCAGTTACTCTAGGGGGTCTGGAAACACCATATATTTT. Translating it yields CASSYSRGSGNTIYF.